Shown below are 6 T cell receptor beta chains from a single sample sequenced in a study of beta chain features in type 1 diabetes. Study-wide results and caveats: Significant though moderate, a shortening of TCRB CDR3s appeared in all four CD4+ subsets of Type 1 diabetes patients.

Every bit of the isolated RNA underwent reverse transcription, so sequencing read expressed TCRB transcripts. Sequencing was performed with immunoSEQ multiplex PCR; in TCRdb, only in-frame clones are kept and a portion is missing. The table has fewer than 350,000 clones, 15% seen once. Their antigens remain unidentified. Sequencing was done on a sample of naive CD4+ T cells from blood. These receptors were collected from a man between 18 and 35 years old with type 1 diabetes.

Comment on this clone: The same CDR3 is also encoded by other DNA sequences in this sample. V usage is TRBV2 and J usage is TRBJ1-2; a weak D match, TRBD1 (5 bases). There are 12 residues in the CDR3. Trimming pared 3 bases from V and 4 bases from J, leaving 6 bases between. Germline V gene sequence: CDR1 SNHLY, CDR2 FYNNEI. The CDR3, as DNA: TGTGCCAGCAGTGAGGGGGGCTATGGCTACACCTTC. This encodes CASSEGGYGYTF.

This clone was picked up a small number of times. V and J are TRBV7-2 and TRBJ2-7; D possibly corresponds to TRBD2 (5 bases). CDR1 SGHTA and CDR2 FQGNSA come from the germline V gene. Trimming shortened V by 1 base and J by 2 bases, and 12 bases separated the two germline ends. The CDR3 extends over 15 amino acids. CDR3 amino acids: CASSLVPGETYEQYF. The CDR3, as DNA: TGTGCCAGCAGCTTAGTCCCCGGGGAGACCTACGAGCAGTACTTC.

The chain joins TRBV15 to TRBJ2-5; TRBD2 matches 8 bases. J was trimmed by 5 bases and V by 1 base; bases with no gene match: 9. This CDR3 is 16 amino acids long. Germline V gives CDR1 LNHNV, CDR2 YYDKDF (reference sequence). CDR3 protein: CATSRGRFGGEETQYF. The CDR3 DNA follows: TGTGCCACCAGCAGAGGTCGTTTCGGGGGGGAGGAGACCCAGTACTTC.

The rearrangement uses TRBV2 and TRBJ1-1; D remains ambiguous. CDR1 SNHLY and CDR2 FYNNEI come from the germline V gene. This CDR3 has 13 residues. The V gene lost 0 bases and the J gene lost 4 bases, with 6 bases spanning the gap. CDR3 sequence reads: CASSEAQSTEAFF. Here the CDR3 DNA reads TGTGCCAGCAGTGAAGCACAGAGCACTGAAGCTTTCTTT.

This clone was picked up a small number of times. The rearrangement joins TRBV18 to TRBJ1-2; 9 positions match TRBD1. Germline CDR1 is KGHSH and CDR2 is LQKENI. The ends lost 3 bases at V and 0 bases at J; junction bases unmatched: 2. The CDR3 has 15 amino acids. The CDR3 here is CASSPGTGTNYGYTF. CDR3 nucleotides: TGTGCCAGCTCACCCGGGACAGGGACTAACTATGGCTACACCTTC.

This clone showed up just a few times. The chain has TRBV30 and TRBJ1-2; D may be TRBD1 (6 bases). Trimming left V 1 base short and J 4 bases short, with 7 bases between. Per the germline V gene, CDR1 is GTSNPN and CDR2 is SVGIG (reference sequence). The CDR3 totals 12 residues. This chain's CDR3 is CAWSAQGYGYTF. The CDR3 DNA reads TGTGCCTGGAGTGCACAGGGCTATGGCTACACCTTC.